This TCR beta chain came from a study of blood T cells in healthy people across ages. General study findings and limits: Long-lived donors exceeded aged donors in naive CD4+ cells and diversity.

Isolated per sample were at least 7 million PBMCs. The authors ran a second PCR of roughly 6 to 12 cycles using a sample-barcoded 5' primer and a J-beta primer mix. In TCRdb, the 5' RACE reads were re-called with MiXCR into one record per CDR3 protein. The data contain 700,000 to 900,000 distinct CDR3 sequences, 53% of them singletons. About this clonotype itself: Its specificity is unknown.

Sequenced input: blood. The TCR sequence derives from a man older than 75 in good health.

CDR3 sequence (DNA): TGCAGTGCTAGAGGGGCGGGGGAGACCAATTCACCCCTCCACTTT. It specifies CSARGAGETNSPLHF. The chain joins TRBV20-1 to TRBJ1-6; perhaps TRBD1 as D (5 bases). Trimming shortened V by 1 base and J by 7 bases, and 14 bases separated the two germline ends. The germline CDR1 and CDR2 sequences are DFQATT and SNEGSKA (reference sequence). The CDR3 has 15 residues.